This section outlines one T cell receptor (beta chain) sequence together with its context. One end of the junction fails to match germline, which may point to a read error. These data are taken from a study of blood T cell repertoires in COVID-19. As for the study in general: There were acute and convalescent COVID-19 samples, and they came from the United States, Italy and Spain. T cells, B-cell-depleted T cells, or PBMCs provided the cDNA or gDNA that served as material.

Per the original methods: It was from reference gene primer amplification that nucleated cell counts were estimated. TCRdb's table, derived via immunoSEQ multiplex PCR, lists solely in-frame clones and lacks some. That table supplies the V and J calls and clone size; D and trimming were determined from the DNA. The table shows 410,000 or so clones, with 86% occurring only once. The TCR originated in a woman aged 25 to 39 with active or convalescent COVID-19. Sample: peripheral blood.

In DNA form, the CDR3 reads TGTGCCAGCAGCTTAGTTCCTAGCCCTCTTCTTTTT. Translated: CASSLVPSPLLF. J is TRBJ2-2 and V is TRBV11-2; D is perhaps TRBD2 (5 bases). The germline V gene has CDR1 SGHAT and CDR2 FQNNGV. The CDR3 has 12 residues.